The T cell receptor beta chain under discussion was sequenced for a study of blood T cell repertoires in COVID-19. The germline V gene has CDR1 KGHDR and CDR2 SFDVKD. With V trimmed by 4 bases and J by 8 bases, 19 bases remained unmatched. The CDR3 loop spans 19 amino acids. Method: immunoSEQ multiplex PCR; TCRdb's copy keeps in-frame clones and lacks some. Altogether approximately 160,000 clones are present, around 87% being singletons, with the ten largest covering about 0.6%. This receptor was obtained from a man in his 60s with COVID-19, enrolled during active disease. Sequenced input: peripheral blood. The rearrangement links TRBV24-1 to TRBJ2-1, with 10 bases lining up with TRBD2. CDR3 sequence: CATSDLTSGSTPRGDEQFF. In DNA form, the CDR3 reads TGTGCCACCAGTGACCTGACTAGCGGGTCGACCCCAAGGGGGGATGAGCAGTTCTTC.